The source of this T cell receptor beta chain is a study of shared clonotypes between healthy human individuals. Findings of the study overall: Clonotype sharing among the donors was expected to vary with sequencing depth. In having few donors, the study represented limited genetic and exposure-history diversity.

Assay used: immunoSEQ multiplex PCR; TCRdb lists only in-frame clones, some missing. The sample includes about 2.3 million clones, 85% to 95% of them seen just once. The ends were cut back, 2 bases at V and 4 bases at J, with 5 bases in the middle. Germline V gives CDR1 SGHTA, CDR2 FQGNSA. This CDR3 is built from 13 residues. To note about this clone: Its antigen is still unknown. The same CDR3 arises from other DNA sequences in this sample as well.

The sequence was obtained from a man between 18 and 29 years old in good health. Some clones in this sample may be carry-over from other donors' samples. The rearrangement uses TRBV7-2 and TRBJ2-2; no clear D gene. The sequencing input was naive CD4+ T cells from PBMCs. Subset meaning: CD45RA+ positively selected. CDR3 bases: TGTGCCAGCAGCTTAAGTCTCACCGGGGAGCTGTTTTTT. Translated: CASSLSLTGELFF.